The 8 T cell receptor beta chains below come from one sample, sequenced in a study of graft-versus-host responses after intestinal transplantation. TCRdb keeps only in-frame clones here, not all; method: immunoSEQ multiplex PCR. In the table there are 85,000 to 100,000 clones, about 82% of which are singletons. The sequencing here drew on PBMCs, taken 255 days after intestinal transplant. These receptors were taken from a human patient who received an intestinal transplant, so some T cells may come from the graft donor.

The chain recombines TRBV27 with TRBJ2-2; 10 nucleotides line up with TRBD2. Trimming cost V 7 bases and J 8 bases; bases outside gene matches: 7. The CDR3 totals 14 residues. Per the germline V gene, CDR1 is MNHEY and CDR2 is SMNVEV (reference sequence). CDR3 nucleotides: TGTGCCAGCACCGGGACTAGCGTATCGGGGGAGCTGTTTTTT. Amino acid sequence: CASTGTSVSGELFF.

For the CDR3, the DNA is TGTGCCAGTAGTATATGGGACGGTTTTAACTATGGCTACACCTTC. Its protein product is CASSIWDGFNYGYTF. The chain has TRBV19 and TRBJ1-2, with D possibly TRBD1 on 5 matching bases. V shed 2 bases and J shed 1 base, with 11 bases lying between them. The germline CDR1 and CDR2 sequences are LNHDA and SQIVND (reference sequence). CDR3 length: 15 amino acids.

J is TRBJ1-2 and V is TRBV30, with TRBD1 matching over 7 bases. With 3 bases clipped from V and 2 bases from J, the junction kept 9 bases outside the gene matches. The CDR3 consists of 15 residues. Germline values: CDR1 GTSNPN, CDR2 SVGIG (reference sequence). Here the CDR3 DNA reads TGTGCCTGGAGGCCGTGGGGCAGGGGGAACTATGGCTACACCTTC. It codes for CAWRPWGRGNYGYTF.

This clone has only a few counts. Here the CDR3 DNA reads TGTGCCAGCAGCCAAGAGGGACAGAGCTCTGGGGCCAACGTCCTGACTTTC. Its translation is CASSQEGQSSGANVLTF. The chain employs TRBV4-2 and TRBJ2-6; 7 nucleotides match TRBD1. The CDR3 covers 17 residues. V lost 0 bases and J lost 0; bases outside the gene matches: 2. Per germline, CDR1 LGHNA and CDR2 YNFKEQ.

The chain uses TRBV29-1 and TRBJ2-1, with 7 bases lining up with TRBD1. This CDR3 region has 18 residues. Germline CDR1 reads SQVTM; CDR2 reads ANQGSEA. V lost 4 bases, J lost 0 bases, and 15 bases stayed unmatched. The CDR3 coding sequence is TGCAGCGTTGTAGGGGGCCTCCGGCAATTAAGCTCCTACAATGAGCAGTTCTTC. This translates into CSVVGGLRQLSSYNEQFF.

This sequence joins TRBV19 and TRBJ2-1, with D perhaps assigned TRBD1 or TRBD2 (5 bases each). The germline V gene has CDR1 LNHDA and CDR2 SQIVND (reference sequence). This CDR3 contains 14 residues. Trimming removed 5 bases at V and 5 bases at J, with 13 bases between. CDR3 amino acids: CASSHEGQNNEQFF. The CDR3 DNA sequence: TGTGCCAGTAGTCACGAGGGGCAGAACAATGAGCAGTTCTTC. The variable domain in full, completed from reference TRBV19 and TRBJ2-1, reads DGGITQSPKYLFRKEGQNVTLSCEQNLNHDAMYWYRQDPGQGLRLIYYSQIVNDFQKGDIAEGYSVSREKKESFPLTVTSAQKNPTAFYLCASSHEGQNNEQFFGPGTRLTVL.

This chain joins TRBV2 and TRBJ2-1; D gene unclear. This CDR3 has 13 amino acids. Germline CDR1 and CDR2: SNHLY and FYNNEI. V was cut by 7 bases and J by 6 bases, with 13 bases left in between. The CDR3 protein is CASMWSISNEQFF. CDR3 DNA: TGTGCCAGCATGTGGTCTATAAGCAATGAGCAGTTCTTC.

This clone was observed once. The chain combines TRBV7-6 with TRBJ2-1; D tentatively reads TRBD1 or TRBD2 (5 bases each). CDR1 and CDR2 from the germline V gene are SGHVS and FNYEAQ. This CDR3 is built from 14 residues. The V and J ends lost 5 bases and 6 bases respectively, with 14 bases between them. The CDR3 sequence: CASSPLPGSNEQFF. The CDR3 DNA is TGTGCCAGCAGCCCCCTTCCAGGGAGCAATGAGCAGTTCTTC. The full variable domain, with the rest looked up from reference TRBV7-6 and TRBJ2-1, is GAGVSQSPRYKVTKRGQDVALRCDPISGHVSLYWYRQALGQGPEFLTYFNYEAQQDKSGLPNDRFSAERPEGSISTLTIQRTEQRDSAMYRCASSPLPGSNEQFFGPGTRLTVL.